These 10 T cell receptor beta chains share one sample of origin, sequenced in a study of tumor and adjacent non-tumor tissue in lung cancer. A modified ARM-PCR protocol with three rounds of nested PCR amplified TCRbeta. TCRdb reprocessed the multiplex PCR reads with MiXCR, giving one entry per CDR3 protein. The sample includes over 130,000 distinct CDR3 sequences, around 67% of them seen just once. RNA was extracted from bulk tissue without any cell sorting. The sequenced sample was lung tumor tissue. The receptors derive from a man in his fifties or sixties with small cell lung cancer.

As regards this clonotype: At one end, the junction sequence differs from germline, possibly due to a read error. The genes are TRBV12-3 or TRBV12-4 and TRBJ1-1; D unclear. The CDR3 loop spans 15 amino acids. The CDR3 DNA reads TGTGCCAGCAGCCGACCCCCGACGGTGAACACTGGAGCTTTCTTT. Translating it yields CASSRPPTVNTGAFF.

The rearrangement links TRBV6-5 to TRBJ1-2; TRBD1 might be the D (5 bases). Trimming took 4 bases from V and 8 from J, leaving 17 bases between them. The CDR3 length is 14 residues. Germline CDR1 is MNHEY and CDR2 is SVGAGI. The CDR3 sequence is CASSSTDMMEGYTF. The CDR3 DNA is TGTGCCAGCAGTTCCACGGACATGATGGAGGGCTACACCTTC.

The table lists this clonotype with a few counts. V gene TRBV5-4 combines with J gene TRBJ1-2, with TRBD1 identical over 7 bases. V dropped 0 bases and J dropped 4; count of bases not matched to a gene: 3. In germline, CDR1 is SGHNT, CDR2 YYREEE (reference sequence). The CDR3 contains 14 residues. This CDR3 reads CASSLDRGLYGYTF. The DNA for the CDR3 is TGTGCCAGCAGCTTGGACAGGGGTCTCTATGGCTACACCTTC.

Points on this clonotype: A much larger clone is a single base away; this may be a read error. The rearrangement joins TRBV20-1 to TRBJ1-5; TRBD1 aligns across 7 bases. The CDR3 totals 12 residues. The germline CDR1 and CDR2 sequences are DFQATT and SNEGSKA (reference sequence). Written as DNA, the CDR3 is TGCACTGCGGCGACAGGGAGTCAGCCCCAGCATTTT. Amino acid sequence: CTAATGSQPQHF.

The V gene is TRBV5-1, the J gene TRBJ2-5; maybe TRBD1 (7 bases). Trimming left V 2 bases short and J 5 bases short, with 13 bases between. Looked up from germline, CDR1 is SGHRS and CDR2 is YFSETQ. The CDR3 length is 14 residues. The CDR3 sequence: CASSFRGVDETQYF. CDR3 DNA: TGCGCCAGCAGCTTCAGGGGGGTTGACGAGACCCAGTACTTC.

This clonotype was found a few times. This may be a read error: a much more frequent sequence differs by one nucleotide. The V gene is TRBV20-1, the J gene TRBJ2-3; 7 nucleotides align to TRBD2. CDR1 is DFQATT, CDR2 SNEGSKA, per germline (reference sequence). There are 13 residues in the CDR3. The trim removed 6 bases at V and 2 bases at J, leaving 5 bases unmatched. Written as DNA, the CDR3 is TGCAGTGCGAGTTGGGACTACACAGATACGCAGTATTTT. The encoded protein is CSASWDYTDTQYF.

As for this clonotype: No conserved phenylalanine or tryptophan ends this CDR3, so it is likely a read error. This sequence joins TRBV11-3 and TRBJ2-2; D may be TRBD2 (6 bases). This CDR3 has 15 residues. CDR1 and CDR2 (germline): SGHNT, YENEEA. DNA for the CDR3: TGTGCCAGCAAGGCGGGACGAACGACGGCCGGAGAGCTGTTTTAT. Translating gives CASKAGRTTAGELFY.

The chain couples TRBV11-3 to TRBJ1-1; D may be TRBD1 (6 bases). The germline V and J ends were trimmed by 0 bases and 14 bases, with 16 bases remaining between them. The CDR3 spans 13 residues. The germline V gene has CDR1 SGHNT and CDR2 YENEEA. CDR3 sequence: CASSLERGAKAFF. CDR3 DNA sequence: TGTGCCAGCAGCTTAGAGCGGGGGGCGAAGGCATTCTTT.

On this clonotype itself: This may be a read error: a much more frequent sequence differs by one nucleotide. Because it lacks the conserved phenylalanine or tryptophan at the end, this CDR3 is likely a read error. V usage is TRBV12-3 or TRBV12-4 and J usage is TRBJ1-5; D perhaps matches TRBD1 (6 bases). The CDR3 is 14 amino acids. V was shortened by 0 bases and J by 6 bases, with 9 bases between the two germline ends. The CDR3 here is CASSLAGGGQPQHS. The CDR3 DNA reads as TGTGCCAGCAGTTTAGCAGGGGGTGGTCAGCCCCAGCATTCT.

The CDR3 region is CASSLLCSYEQYF. Written as DNA, the CDR3 is TGTGCCAGCAGCTTGCTATGCTCCTACGAGCAGTACTTC. J is TRBJ2-7 and V is TRBV11-2; D is undetermined. V was trimmed by 3 bases and J by 0 bases, leaving 6 bases between them. CDR3 size: 13 residues. The V gene's germline CDR1 is SGHAT and CDR2 FQNNGV.